The 10 T cell receptor beta chains reported below all come from one sample, sequenced in a study of blood T cell repertoires in COVID-19. Repertoires were generated with immunoSEQ multiplex PCR, while TCRdb's copy carries only in-frame clones and drops some. Of roughly 100,000 clones listed, approximately 84% are singletons. The material sequenced was peripheral blood. These TCRs come from a human donor in a cohort sampled during active COVID-19.

The chain joins TRBV4-2 to TRBJ1-1; 9 nucleotides align to TRBD1. Germline V gene lookup returns CDR1 LGHNA and CDR2 YNFKEQ. The CDR3 totals 16 residues. V trimming: 1 base; J trimming: 11 bases; junction bases outside the gene matches: 14. CDR3 amino acids: CASSQAVGQGNQQAFF. CDR3 bases: TGTGCCAGCAGCCAAGCTGTGGGACAGGGCAATCAGCAGGCTTTCTTT.

This chain connects TRBV6-1 to TRBJ1-5; 8 bases are shared with TRBD1. V shed 0 bases, J shed 6 bases, and the junction held 4 bases outside the gene matches. The CDR3 extends over 15 amino acids. Germline-derived CDR1 and CDR2 are MNHNS and SASEGT. The CDR3 DNA is TGTGCCAGCAGTGAAGCGAACAGGGGGGGTCAGCCCCAGCATTTT. It is translated as CASSEANRGGQPQHF.

This clone was recorded a few times. This sample also contains other DNA sequences that code for the same CDR3. The V and J genes are TRBV9 and TRBJ2-1; D may be TRBD1 (6 bases). The CDR3 has 14 residues. The V gene lost 0 bases and the J gene lost 10 bases, with 14 bases spanning the gap. CDR1 and CDR2 (germline): SGDLS, YYNGEE. The CDR3 nucleotides read TGTGCCAGCAGCGTAGCGGCACAGGGAAACGAGCAGTTCTTC. Translated: CASSVAAQGNEQFF.

This chain joins TRBV7-2 and TRBJ1-2; perhaps TRBD1 as D (6 bases). Germline-derived CDR1 and CDR2 are SGHTA and FQGNSA. CDR3 size: 13 residues. Trimming took 6 bases from V and 2 from J, leaving 10 bases between them. CDR3 nucleotide sequence: TGTGCCAGCAGAGACCAGGGGAACTATGGCTACACCTTC. Amino acids: CASRDQGNYGYTF.

This clone has only one observation. J is TRBJ1-1 and V is TRBV7-2; possibly TRBD1 for D (5 bases). The CDR3 length is 13 residues. Per the germline V gene, CDR1 is SGHTA and CDR2 is FQGNSA. The germline V and J ends were trimmed by 7 bases and 5 bases, with 14 bases remaining between them. In nucleotides, the CDR3 is TGTGCCAGCACCCGACGGGGGGGAACTGAAGCTTTCTTT. It is translated as CASTRRGGTEAFF.

This chain joins TRBV6-2 or TRBV6-3 and TRBJ2-7, with D perhaps matching TRBD2 (6 bases). The CDR3 is 11 residues long. Between the trimmed V and J ends, which lost 6 bases and 4 bases, there was a span of 7 bases. Germline V gene data show CDR1 as MNHEY and CDR2 as SVGEGT. The CDR3: CASSGLYEQYF. CDR3 sequence (DNA): TGTGCCAGCAGCGGACTATACGAGCAGTACTTC.

The rearrangement uses TRBV6-5 and TRBJ2-7; D possibly corresponds to TRBD2 (7 bases). CDR1 MNHEY and CDR2 SVGAGI come from the germline V gene. The ends were cut back, 2 bases at V and 0 bases at J, with 8 bases in the middle. This CDR3 has 14 amino acids. The CDR3 DNA reads TGTGCCAGCAGTTACGGGGGGGCCTCCTACGAGCAGTACTTC. Translating gives CASSYGGASYEQYF.

In its sample, this clone was seen a few times. The chain has TRBV3-1 (or the pseudogene TRBV3-2) and TRBJ1-1; unclear D gene. This CDR3 has 13 residues. V was cut by 10 bases and J by 5 bases, with 17 bases left in between. The germline V gene encodes CDR1 LGHDT and CDR2 YNNKEL (reference sequence). CDR3 sequence (DNA): TGTGCCACTTCCGGGTGGGGAGGGACTGAAGCTTTCTTT. As protein: CATSGWGGTEAFF.

The V gene is TRBV6-5, the J gene TRBJ2-7, with 9 bases aligning to TRBD1. Trimming cost V 4 bases and J 4 bases; bases outside gene matches: 5. CDR1 and CDR2 from the germline V gene are MNHEY and SVGAGI. This CDR3 has 14 residues. CDR3 sequence: CASSSWDRVYEQYF. The CDR3 DNA sequence: TGTGCCAGCAGTTCTTGGGACAGGGTATACGAGCAGTACTTC.

The rearrangement links TRBV7-3 to TRBJ1-2, with TRBD1 matching over 7 bases. Unmatched junction bases numbered 5, after V lost 4 bases and J lost 3 bases. CDR1 SGHTA and CDR2 FQGTGA come from the germline V gene. This CDR3 has 14 amino acids. This chain's CDR3 is CASSSGGSDYGYTF. For the CDR3, the DNA is TGTGCCAGCAGCTCAGGGGGAAGCGACTATGGCTACACCTTC.